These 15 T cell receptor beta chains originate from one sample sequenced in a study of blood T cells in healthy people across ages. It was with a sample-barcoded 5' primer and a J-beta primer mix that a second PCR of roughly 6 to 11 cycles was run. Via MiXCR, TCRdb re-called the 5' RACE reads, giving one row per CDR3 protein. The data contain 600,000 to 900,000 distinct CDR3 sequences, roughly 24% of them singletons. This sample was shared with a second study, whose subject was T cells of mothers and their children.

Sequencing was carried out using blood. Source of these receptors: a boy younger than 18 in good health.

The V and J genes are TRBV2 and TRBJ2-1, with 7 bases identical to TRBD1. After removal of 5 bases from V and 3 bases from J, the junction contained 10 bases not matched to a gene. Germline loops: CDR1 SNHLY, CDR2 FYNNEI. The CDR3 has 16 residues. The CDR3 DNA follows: TGTGCCAGCAGTTCCAATACAGGGGAAGTCTACAATGAGCAGTTCTTC. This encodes CASSSNTGEVYNEQFF.

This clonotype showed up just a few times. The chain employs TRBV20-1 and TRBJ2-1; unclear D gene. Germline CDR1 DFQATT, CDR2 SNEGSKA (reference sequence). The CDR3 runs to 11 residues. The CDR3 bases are TGCAGCGGCGGCTCCTACAATGAGCAGTTCTTC. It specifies CSGGSYNEQFF.

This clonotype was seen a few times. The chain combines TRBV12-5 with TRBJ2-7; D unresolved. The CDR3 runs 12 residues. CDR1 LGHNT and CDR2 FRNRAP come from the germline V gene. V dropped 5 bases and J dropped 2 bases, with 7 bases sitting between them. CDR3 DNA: TGTGCTAGTGGTGCAGACGCCTACGAGCAGTACTTC. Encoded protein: CASGADAYEQYF.

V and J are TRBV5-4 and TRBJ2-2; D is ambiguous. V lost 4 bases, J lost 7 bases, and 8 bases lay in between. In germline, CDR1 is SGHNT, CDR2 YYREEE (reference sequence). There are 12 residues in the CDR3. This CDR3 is CASSGIGGELFF. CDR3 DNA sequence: TGTGCCAGCAGCGGGATAGGCGGGGAGCTGTTTTTT.

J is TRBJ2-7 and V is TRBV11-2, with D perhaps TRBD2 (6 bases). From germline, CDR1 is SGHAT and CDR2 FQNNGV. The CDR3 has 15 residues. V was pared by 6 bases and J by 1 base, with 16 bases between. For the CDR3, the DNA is TGTGCCAGCAGGCCCCTGGCGGGGCCTTCCTACGAGCAGTACTTC. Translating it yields CASRPLAGPSYEQYF.

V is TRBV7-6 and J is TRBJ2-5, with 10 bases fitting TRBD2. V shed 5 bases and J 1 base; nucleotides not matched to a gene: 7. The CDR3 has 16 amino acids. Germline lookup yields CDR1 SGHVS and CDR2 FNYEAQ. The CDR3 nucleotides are TGTGCCAGCAGCGGACCGGGACTAGCGCTCCAAGAGACCCAGTACTTC. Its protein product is CASSGPGLALQETQYF. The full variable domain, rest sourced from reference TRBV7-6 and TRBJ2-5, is GAGVSQSPRYKVTKRGQDVALRCDPISGHVSLYWYRQALGQGPEFLTYFNYEAQQDKSGLPNDRFSAERPEGSISTLTIQRTEQRDSAMYRCASSGPGLALQETQYFGPGTRLLVL.

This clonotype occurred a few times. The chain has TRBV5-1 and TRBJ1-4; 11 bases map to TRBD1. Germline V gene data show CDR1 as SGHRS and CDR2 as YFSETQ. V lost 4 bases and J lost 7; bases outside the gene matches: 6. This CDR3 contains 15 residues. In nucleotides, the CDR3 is TGCGCCAGCAGCACAGGACAGGGGGCTACTGAAAAACTGTTTTTT. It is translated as CASSTGQGATEKLFF.

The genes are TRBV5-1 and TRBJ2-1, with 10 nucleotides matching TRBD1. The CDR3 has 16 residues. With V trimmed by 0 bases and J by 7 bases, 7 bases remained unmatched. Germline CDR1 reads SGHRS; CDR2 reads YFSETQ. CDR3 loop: CASSLAGTGEGNEQFF. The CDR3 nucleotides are TGCGCCAGCAGCTTGGCCGGGACAGGGGAAGGAAATGAGCAGTTCTTC. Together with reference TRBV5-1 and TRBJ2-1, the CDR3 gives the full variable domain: KAGVTQTPRYLIKTRGQQVTLSCSPISGHRSVSWYQQTPGQGLQFLFEYFSETQRNKGNFPGRFSGRQFSNSRSEMNVSTLELGDSALYLCASSLAGTGEGNEQFFGPGTRLTVL.

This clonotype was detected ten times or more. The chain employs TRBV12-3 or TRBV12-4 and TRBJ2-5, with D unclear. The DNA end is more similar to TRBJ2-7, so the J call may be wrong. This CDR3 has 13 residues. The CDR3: CASSFGYTYEQYF. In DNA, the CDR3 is TGTGCCAGCAGTTTCGGTTATACCTACGAGCAGTACTTC.

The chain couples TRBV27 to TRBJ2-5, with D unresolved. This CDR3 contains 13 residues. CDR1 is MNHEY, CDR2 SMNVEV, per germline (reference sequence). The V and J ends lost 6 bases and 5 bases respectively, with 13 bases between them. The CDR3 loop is CASSSRSRETQYF. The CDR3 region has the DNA TGTGCCAGCAGCTCCCGCTCTCGGGAGACCCAGTACTTC.

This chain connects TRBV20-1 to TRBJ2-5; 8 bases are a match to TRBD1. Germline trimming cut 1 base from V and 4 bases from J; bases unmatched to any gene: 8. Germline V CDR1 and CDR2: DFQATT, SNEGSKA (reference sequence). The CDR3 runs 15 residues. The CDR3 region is CSARVNGQGRETQYF. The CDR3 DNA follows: TGCAGTGCTAGAGTGAACGGACAGGGAAGAGAGACCCAGTACTTC.

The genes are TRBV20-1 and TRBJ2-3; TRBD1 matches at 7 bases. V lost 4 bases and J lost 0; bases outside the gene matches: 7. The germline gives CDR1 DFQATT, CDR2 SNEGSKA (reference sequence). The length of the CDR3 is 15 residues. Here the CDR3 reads CSAIRGRGSTDTQYF. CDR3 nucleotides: TGCAGTGCTATAAGGGGGCGCGGAAGCACAGATACGCAGTATTTT.

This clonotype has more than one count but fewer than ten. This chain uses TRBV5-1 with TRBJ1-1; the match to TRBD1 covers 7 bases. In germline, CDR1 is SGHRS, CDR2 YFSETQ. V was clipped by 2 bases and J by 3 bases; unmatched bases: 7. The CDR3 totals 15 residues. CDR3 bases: TGCGCCAGCAGCTTAGGGACAGAAGTACACACTGAAGCTTTCTTT. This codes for CASSLGTEVHTEAFF.

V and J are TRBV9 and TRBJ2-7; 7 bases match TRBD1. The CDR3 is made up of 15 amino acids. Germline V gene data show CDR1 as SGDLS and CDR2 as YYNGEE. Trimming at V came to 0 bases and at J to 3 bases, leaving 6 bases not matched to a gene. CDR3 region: CASSVGDRVSYEQYF. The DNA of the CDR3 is TGTGCCAGCAGCGTAGGCGACAGGGTAAGCTACGAGCAGTACTTC.

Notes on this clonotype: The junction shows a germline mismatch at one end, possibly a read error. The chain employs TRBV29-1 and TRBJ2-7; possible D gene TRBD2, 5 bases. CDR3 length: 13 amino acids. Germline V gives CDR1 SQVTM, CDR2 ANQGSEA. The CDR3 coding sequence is TGCAGCGTTGAAGATCTAGACCCACGTGGGAGAAGGTTC. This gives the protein CSVEDLDPRGRRF.